This T cell receptor beta chain was found in a study of blood T cell repertoires in COVID-19. Authors' data handling: Reference gene primer amplification gave estimated nucleated cell counts. Profiling relied on immunoSEQ multiplex PCR, and the TCRdb table lists in-frame clones only, not all of them. That table furnishes V, J and clone size, whereas the DNA furnished D and trimming. The data show some 260,000 clones, 80% to 90% seen once. The V and J ends lost 1 base and 2 bases, in that order; junction bases with no gene match: 4. Germline V gives CDR1 GTSNPN, CDR2 SVGIG (reference sequence). This CDR3 is built from 14 residues.

The receptor's source is a woman between 65 and 79 years old with COVID-19, enrolled during active disease. Sequencing used peripheral blood. This chain links TRBV30 with TRBJ1-2; 7 bases are a match to TRBD1. CDR3 loop: CAWSAQQGNYGYTF. The CDR3 DNA reads TGTGCCTGGAGTGCCCAACAGGGGAACTATGGCTACACCTTC.